This is a list of T cell receptor beta chains from one sample in a study of cytomegalovirus exposure and HLA in healthy donors. Using immunoSEQ multiplex PCR, the repertoire was profiled, and TCRdb retains in-frame clones only, with some absent. The sample contains 220,000 or so clones, 60% to 80% of which appear only once. Material: PBMCs. The receptor set was obtained from a male donor in good health and CMV-seronegative. Both conserved end residues are part of each CDR3. A D gene is named only where the DNA matches it firmly. Only some rows state a clone size, as once, few, many or a class for expanded clones.

clone size	D gene	V gene	J gene	CDR3 protein	CDR3 DNA
NA	TRBD2	TRBV5-8	TRBJ2-2	CASSTVRAGDTGELFF	TGTGCCAGCAGCACAGTTCGAGCGGGAGACACCGGGGAGCTGTTTTTT
NA	NA	TRBV27	TRBJ2-5	CASSLWGQNRVVGTQYF	TGTGCCAGCAGTTTATGGGGGCAAAACAGGGTAGTTGGGACCCAGTACTTC
NA	TRBD2	TRBV9	TRBJ2-7	CASSEGSGGPYEQYF	TGTGCCAGCAGTGAAGGGAGCGGGGGCCCCTACGAGCAGTACTTC
once	TRBD1	TRBV6-6	TRBJ1-2	CASSTTGEYGYGYTF	TGTGCCAGCAGCACAACAGGGGAGTATGGCTATGGCTACACCTTC
few	NA	TRBV7-2	TRBJ1-1	CASSLASVRVGAFF	TGTGCCAGCAGCTTAGCTTCGGTCCGGGTTGGAGCTTTCTTT
few	TRBD1	TRBV6-4	TRBJ1-1	CASSDMDRTNTEAFF	TGTGCCAGCAGTGACATGGACAGGACGAACACTGAAGCTTTCTTT
NA	NA	TRBV7-9	TRBJ2-7	CSSSLVGGEQYF	TGTTCCAGCAGCTTAGTAGGGGGCGAGCAGTACTTC
NA	NA	TRBV7-9	TRBJ2-5	CASSSAGNRGETQYF	TGTGCCAGCAGCTCAGCGGGAAACAGGGGAGAGACCCAGTACTTC
NA	NA	TRBV4-1	TRBJ2-7	CASSPIQGEDLYEQYF	TGCGCCAGCAGTCCAATTCAGGGGGAGGACCTTTACGAGCAGTACTTC
NA	NA	TRBV7-9	TRBJ2-5	CASSYRTPTYTETQYF	TGTGCCAGCAGCTATAGAACCCCGACTTATACAGAGACCCAGTACTTC
once	TRBD1	TRBV6-5	TRBJ1-4	CASRSGGEEKLFF	TGTGCCAGCAGGTCAGGGGGCGAGGAAAAACTGTTTTTT
NA	NA	TRBV28	TRBJ2-7	CASSLWAGEQYF	TGTGCCAGCAGTTTATGGGCGGGCGAGCAGTACTTC
NA	NA	TRBV12-2	TRBJ2-2	CASRPPLGISVTGELFF	TGTGCAAGTCGCCCTCCGCTTGGTATTAGTGTCACCGGGGAGCTGTTTTTT
few	TRBD2	TRBV11-3	TRBJ2-1	CASIRGRGEQFF	TGTGCCAGCATACGCGGGAGGGGTGAGCAGTTCTTC
NA	TRBD1	TRBV13	TRBJ1-1	CASSSGTARDLNTEAFF	TGTGCCAGCAGCTCCGGGACAGCACGAGATTTGAACACTGAAGCTTTCTTT
NA	NA	TRBV7-9	TRBJ2-2	CATNPLVGAEAGELFF	TGTGCCACCAATCCCCTAGTGGGGGCTGAGGCCGGGGAGCTGTTTTTT
NA	NA	TRBV7-9	TRBJ2-2	CASSDRGAQAGELFF	TGTGCCAGCAGCGATCGGGGGGCCCAGGCCGGGGAGCTGTTTTTT
NA	NA	TRBV2	TRBJ1-6	CASSDADSGPLHF	TGTGCCAGCAGTGATGCTGATTCGGGGCCCCTCCACTTT
NA	TRBD1	TRBV10-2	TRBJ2-7	CASSNGQGTYEQYF	TGCGCCAGCAGTAACGGACAGGGGACCTACGAGCAGTACTTC
NA	TRBD1	TRBV27	TRBJ1-1	CASSLLRDRGRGTEAFF	TGTGCCAGCAGTTTATTGCGGGACAGGGGGCGAGGTACTGAAGCTTTCTTT
NA	NA	TRBV5-1	TRBJ1-4	CASSWFSTGQATNEKLFF	TGCGCCAGCAGCTGGTTCTCGACAGGTCAGGCAACTAATGAAAAACTGTTTTTT